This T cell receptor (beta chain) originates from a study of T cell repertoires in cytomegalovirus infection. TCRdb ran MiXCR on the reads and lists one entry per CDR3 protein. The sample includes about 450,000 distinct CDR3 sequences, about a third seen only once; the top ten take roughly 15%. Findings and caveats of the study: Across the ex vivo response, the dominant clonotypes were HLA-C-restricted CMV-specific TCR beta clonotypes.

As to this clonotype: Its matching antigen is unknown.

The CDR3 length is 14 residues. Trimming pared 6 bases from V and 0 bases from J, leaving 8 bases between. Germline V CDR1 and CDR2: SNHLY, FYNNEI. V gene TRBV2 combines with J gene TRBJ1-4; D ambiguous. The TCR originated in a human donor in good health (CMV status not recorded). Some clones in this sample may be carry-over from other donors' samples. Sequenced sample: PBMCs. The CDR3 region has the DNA TGTGCCAGCAGAATTGATTCAACTAATGAAAAACTGTTTTTT. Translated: CASRIDSTNEKLFF.